This T cell receptor (beta chain) was captured by sequencing in a study of PD-1 blockade in classical Hodgkin lymphoma (dated by TCRdb to 2020 to 2021). At the level of the whole study: Nivolumab dosing was 3 mg/kg intravenously every 2 weeks, continuing until either disease progression or unacceptable toxicity. The study used TCR beta sequencing and CyTOF to define a peripheral blood immune signature of response to PD-1 blockade in classical Hodgkin lymphoma.

The time point label for this specimen denotes: cycle 4 day 1 (C4D1), after less than 7 weeks of nivolumab. All trial patients had relapsed after autologous stem cell transplantation, with cohorts A, B and C differing in prior brentuximab vedotin exposure. The trial cohort was composed of over 50 patients with relapsed/refractory classical Hodgkin lymphoma, for whom complete response, partial response or progressive disease was recorded as best overall response. Single-agent nivolumab was administered to trial patients in the multi-cohort phase II CheckMate 205 trial. An independent review committee assessed best overall response by applying the 2007 International Working Group response criteria. Trial PBMCs were collected immediately before nivolumab initiation (C1D1) and during therapy at cycle 2 day 1 and cycle 4 day 1. After peripheral blood was drawn into 8 mL Vacutainer Cell Preparation Tubes, PBMCs were isolated by centrifugation and then cryopreserved.

Note on this clone: It has no known antigen specificity. Within one base of it there is no much larger clone, and no base qualities were kept.

Genomic DNA was isolated using the Qiagen DNeasy kit from unsorted PBMCs as well as from negatively selected CD4+ and CD8+ fractions. Amplification of TCR beta CDR3 regions was done by immunoSEQ multiplex PCR with primers that anneal to V and J segments. A synthetic immune receptor repertoire was used to minimize amplification bias, and any remaining bias was removed computationally after sequencing. On the authors' methods: Repertoire diversity was quantified as the Shannon entropy index using custom Python scripts. Unsorted, CD4+ and CD8+ repertoires were analyzed separately, except for combined analyses in which CD4+ and CD8+ sequences were merged in silico. A clone was considered expanded if an increase in frequency of at least 2-fold after treatment relative to C1D1 was found, and a pseudocount of 0.5 was applied to clones undetected at baseline. Singleton clones were defined as clones with 0 or 1 copy at C1D1, and non-singleton clones were defined as clones with 2 or more copies. By matching protein sequences in sorted samples from the same patient, clones expanded in unsorted samples were annotated as CD4+, CD8+ or unknown. Diversity changes from C1D1 to C4D1 were tested in paired samples using Wilcoxon tests. This is the immuneACCESS table as TCRdb keeps it, with only in-frame sequences that have V and J called. A part of the clones is gone; compared with another copy, unresolved V genes explain less than half, and the rest is unexplained. V and J calls and clone size come straight from that table; D and trimming were deduced from the DNA. The sample contains some 110,000 clones, approximately 89% of them found a single time. 15% to 20% of the sample is held by the ten biggest clonotypes.

The CDR1 and CDR2 encoded by the germline V gene are KGHSH and LQKENI. After removal of 5 bases from V and 2 bases from J, the junction retains 3 bases not matched to a gene. The CDR3 spans 14 residues, from the cysteine through the phenylalanine. The retained sequence is limited to the CDR3, 42 bases, with the frame set at the first base. On the study overall, not on this receptor specifically: By C4D1, a significant rise was seen in CD4+ TCR diversity but not in CD8+ TCR diversity (p=0.0027 vs p=0.16), and the rise was most apparent among complete responders (p=0.02). Trial patients achieving complete response had baseline diversity similar to newly diagnosed patients, whereas partial responders and progressors had significantly lower diversity. Baseline TCR diversity was reported to be lower in newly diagnosed patients than in healthy donors and to be lower still in relapsed/refractory patients. The study covered only a single clinical trial cohort, and the causes of the repertoire differences, possibly disease activity or prior therapy, were still not defined. Diversity was lower in patients who began nivolumab less than 1 year after ASCT, so these patients were left out of later analyses to avoid confounding by immune reconstitution.

This receptor was taken from a human donor with classical Hodgkin lymphoma. The sequencing here drew on peripheral blood mononuclear cells (PBMCs), taken before the fourth cycle of nivolumab. Recombination connected TRBV18 to TRBJ2-3, and 8 junctional nucleotides match TRBD2. CDR3 protein: CASSGAGDTDTQYF. Here is the DNA: TGTGCCAGCTCAGGAGCGGGAGACACAGATACGCAGTATTTT.